These 22 T cell receptor beta chains originate from one sample sequenced in a study of blood T cell repertoires in COVID-19. The data were produced by immunoSEQ multiplex PCR, yet TCRdb's version contains in-frame clones alone and is incomplete. The sample contains 80,000 to 95,000 clones, approximately 88% of which appear only once. The specimen sequenced was peripheral blood. The origin of the receptors is a woman aged 80 or over with active or convalescent COVID-19.

For this clone: Mismatch with germline at one junction end may stem from a read error. This chain connects TRBV3-1 (or the pseudogene TRBV3-2) to TRBJ1-1; the D gene is possibly TRBD1 (6 bases). Germline V gene data show CDR1 as LGHDT and CDR2 as YNNKEL (reference sequence). This CDR3 is 14 amino acids long. CDR3 protein: CASRQGAGDTEAFF. CDR3 in DNA: TGTGCCAGCAGACAAGGGGCAGGGGACACTGAAGCTTTCTTT.

The DNA of the CDR3 is TGTGCCAGCTCACCCGGCGGAACCCCGGGAGATACGCAGTATTTT. Residues: CASSPGGTPGDTQYF. The chain recombines TRBV18 with TRBJ2-3; D is undetermined. The CDR3 runs 15 residues. Germline V gene data show CDR1 as KGHSH and CDR2 as LQKENI. The V gene lost 3 bases and the J gene lost 5 bases, with 15 bases spanning the gap.

A few counts support this clone. The chain recombines TRBV28 with TRBJ2-5; maybe TRBD2 (7 bases). The V and J ends lost 5 bases and 4 bases respectively, with 23 bases between them. This CDR3 spans 17 amino acids. The germline V gene has CDR1 MDHEN and CDR2 SYDVKM. The CDR3 sequence: CASSPPLGRGGGETQYF. CDR3 nucleotide sequence: TGTGCCAGCAGTCCCCCCCTAGGGAGGGGGGGAGGAGAGACCCAGTACTTC.

The chain combines TRBV25-1 with TRBJ1-1, with D hard to call. V lost 2 bases and J 3 bases, leaving 13 bases between the germline ends. From germline, CDR1 is MGHDK and CDR2 SYGVNS. CDR3 length equals 15 residues. Here the CDR3 DNA reads TGTGCCAGCAGTGAAGGAGCGTGGCGGTACACTGAAGCTTTCTTT. Its protein is CASSEGAWRYTEAFF.

The chain is built from TRBV7-8 and TRBJ2-5, with D tentatively TRBD2 (6 bases). With 6 bases removed from V and 0 bases from J, the gap between germline ends came to 11 bases. CDR3 length: 14 residues. Germline CDR1 and CDR2: SGHVS and FQNEAQ. In DNA, the CDR3 is TGTGCCAGCAGACGGGCGGGGAACCAAGAGACCCAGTACTTC. Its protein product is CASRRAGNQETQYF.

The chain uses TRBV29-1 and TRBJ2-7, with a tentative D call TRBD2 (5 bases). Germline V lookup: CDR1 SQVTM, CDR2 ANQGSEA. Trimming cost V 4 bases and J 3 bases, with 13 bases left between them. CDR3 length equals 13 residues. The chain's CDR3 is CSVVDPGNYEQYF. DNA of the CDR3: TGCAGCGTTGTTGATCCGGGAAACTACGAGCAGTACTTC.

The chain carries TRBV6-5 and TRBJ1-1; TRBD1 matches 8 bases. J gave up 5 bases and V 5 bases, and 4 bases lay outside the gene matches. CDR3 length: 13 amino acids. Germline CDR1 reads MNHEY; CDR2 reads SVGAGI. The CDR3 region has the DNA TGTGCCAGCAGTATAGACAGGGGAACTGAAGCTTTCTTT. This encodes CASSIDRGTEAFF.

The J gene is TRBJ2-1, the V gene TRBV27; 7 nucleotides agree with TRBD2. The V gene's germline CDR1 is MNHEY and CDR2 SMNVEV (reference sequence). Trimming took 5 bases from V and 0 from J; bases not matched to a gene: 16. The CDR3 has 19 residues. The CDR3 DNA is TGTGCCAGCAGTAGCCTAAAGTTGGCGGGAGCCCTCTCCTACAATGAGCAGTTCTTC. Protein sequence: CASSSLKLAGALSYNEQFF.

The V gene is TRBV24-1, the J gene TRBJ2-5; the D gene is possibly TRBD2 (5 bases). This CDR3 is 15 amino acids long. In germline, CDR1 is KGHDR, CDR2 SFDVKD. Trimming shortened V by 1 base and J by 2 bases, and 10 bases separated the two germline ends. DNA of the CDR3: TGTGCCACCAGTGATTTAGGGAGCGGTCAAGAGACCCAGTACTTC. This encodes CATSDLGSGQETQYF.

The V and J genes are TRBV27 and TRBJ2-1, with D uncertain. From germline, CDR1 is MNHEY and CDR2 SMNVEV (reference sequence). Trimming removed 2 bases from V and 10 bases from J, with 18 bases in between. The CDR3 totals 15 residues. The CDR3 sequence is CASSLDFDGLREQFF. The CDR3 DNA reads as TGTGCCAGCAGTTTAGATTTTGATGGCCTCAGGGAGCAGTTCTTC.

The genes are TRBV5-4 and TRBJ1-1, with 10 bases aligning to TRBD1. This CDR3 is built from 15 residues. V lost 5 bases and J lost 1; bases outside the gene matches: 5. CDR1 is SGHNT, CDR2 YYREEE, per germline (reference sequence). The CDR3 nucleotides read TGTGCCAGCAGAAGGGACAGGGGTGGGAACACTGAAGCTTTCTTT. Translation gives CASRRDRGGNTEAFF.

The rearrangement uses TRBV19 and TRBJ1-5, with D unresolved. Looked up from germline, CDR1 is LNHDA and CDR2 is SQIVND (reference sequence). CDR3 length: 14 residues. V gave up 7 bases and J gave up 4 bases, with 14 bases separating them. In DNA, the CDR3 is TGTGCCAGTAAGGAAAAAGGGAGAAATCAGCCCCAGCATTTT. This translates into CASKEKGRNQPQHF.

The chain employs TRBV6-5 and TRBJ1-5; tentative D call: TRBD1 (5 bases). CDR1 and CDR2 from the germline V gene are MNHEY and SVGAGI. Trimming left V 8 bases short and J 3 bases short, with 11 bases between. This CDR3 comprises 13 residues. The CDR3 loop is CASAPGINQPQHF. The CDR3 DNA is TGTGCCAGCGCCCCAGGGATCAATCAGCCCCAGCATTTT.

This clone occurred once. The rearrangement uses TRBV11-1 and TRBJ2-1, with 10 bases aligning to TRBD2. The CDR3 consists of 16 residues. The germline gives CDR1 SGHAT, CDR2 FQDESV (reference sequence). Trimming at V came to 5 bases and at J to 2 bases, leaving 6 bases not matched to a gene. CDR3 sequence reads: CASSNYLAGAYNEQFF. CDR3 nucleotide sequence: TGTGCCAGCAGCAACTACCTAGCGGGGGCCTACAATGAGCAGTTCTTC.

This chain uses TRBV25-1 with TRBJ1-4; 9 positions agree with TRBD1. Germline assignment: CDR1 MGHDK and CDR2 SYGVNS. With 7 bases clipped from V and 6 bases from J, the junction kept 9 bases outside the gene matches. The CDR3 loop spans 15 amino acids. CDR3: CASKTRDRVDEKLFF. The CDR3 coding sequence is TGTGCCAGCAAAACAAGGGACAGGGTTGATGAAAAACTGTTTTTT.

The gene calls are TRBV11-2 and TRBJ1-1; 9 bases line up with TRBD1. The length of the CDR3 is 13 residues. The germline CDR1 and CDR2 sequences are SGHAT and FQNNGV. After removal of 10 bases from V and 4 bases from J, the junction contained 7 bases not matched to a gene. CDR3 residues: CATGQGLITEAFF. In DNA form, the CDR3 reads TGTGCCACCGGACAGGGGTTAATCACTGAAGCTTTCTTT.

The chain uses TRBV18 and TRBJ1-2, with no clear D. Trimming cost V 3 bases and J 8 bases, with 13 bases left between them. Germline V gives CDR1 KGHSH, CDR2 LQKENI. This CDR3 is built from 13 residues. Here the CDR3 reads CASSPIQAGGYTF. For the CDR3, the DNA is TGTGCCAGCTCACCGATCCAGGCGGGAGGCTACACCTTC.

This clone was detected once. The chain has TRBV28 and TRBJ2-1; 8 bases align to TRBD1. The V gene's germline CDR1 is MDHEN and CDR2 SYDVKM. The CDR3 has 15 amino acids. V was pared by 3 bases and J by 5 bases, with 6 bases of the junction left unmatched. The CDR3 nucleotides are TGTGCCAGCAGTTTCGCAGGGGGCTTCGACAATGAGCAGTTCTTC. Translation gives CASSFAGGFDNEQFF.

The chain is built from TRBV7-8 and TRBJ1-3; no firm D call. Germline V CDR1 and CDR2: SGHVS, FQNEAQ. V lost 8 bases to trimming and J lost 0 bases, with 8 bases between them. CDR3 length equals 13 residues. In DNA, the CDR3 is TGTGCCAGCCGCGTGAGCTCTGGAAACACCATATATTTT. Protein sequence: CASRVSSGNTIYF.

The rearrangement links TRBV6-1 to TRBJ1-1; 7 bases line up with TRBD1. Trimming took 3 bases from V and 5 from J; bases not matched to a gene: 6. This CDR3 spans 14 amino acids. In germline, CDR1 is MNHNS, CDR2 SASEGT. CDR3 sequence: CASSDNTGETEAFF. The DNA for the CDR3 is TGTGCCAGCAGTGATAATACAGGGGAGACTGAAGCTTTCTTT.

V and J are TRBV11-3 and TRBJ2-1; no clear D gene. The germline CDR1 and CDR2 sequences are SGHNT and YENEEA. The V and J ends lost 5 bases and 7 bases respectively, with 6 bases between them. This CDR3 region has 11 residues. CDR3: CASSTRNEQFF. DNA of the CDR3: TGTGCCAGCAGCACAAGAAATGAGCAGTTCTTC.

The chain combines TRBV7-8 with TRBJ2-1; 7 bases align to TRBD2. Losses at the gene ends were 0 bases for V and 1 base for J; bases not matched to a gene: 6. Per germline, CDR1 SGHVS and CDR2 FQNEAQ. This CDR3 has 17 amino acids. The CDR3 protein is CASSLAGGRRSYNEQFF. For the CDR3, the DNA is TGTGCCAGCAGCTTAGCCGGCGGGAGAAGGTCCTACAATGAGCAGTTCTTC.